This TCR beta chain was observed in a study of T-cell memory formation after mild COVID-19. Whole-study context: Largely, the TCR clusters proved donor specific.

TCR alpha and TCR beta cDNA libraries carrying sample barcodes and UMIs were produced by 5'RACE using constant-segment primers. Each CDR3 protein is one row after TCRdb ran MiXCR on the 5' RACE reads. The sample shows 180,000 or so distinct CDR3 sequences, 11% of them seen only once. The study, taken as a whole, reports: Pre-infection memory already had some responding clones, implying cross-reactive memory joined. A second wave expanding day 15 to 37 was CD4+-biased; contracting clones were balanced.

This clonotype was counted many times. Antigen unknown. This sequence originates from a man aged 18 to 30 who had mild COVID-19 (a few samples of this study predate the infection). Cell type and time point are not known. What was sequenced was PBMCs or a T cell subset sorted from them (not recorded which).

CDR3 amino acids: CASSLDPGPETQYF. DNA for the CDR3: TGCGCCAGCAGCTTGGATCCAGGGCCAGAGACCCAGTACTTC. The chain carries TRBV5-1 and TRBJ2-5, with D perhaps matching TRBD1 (5 bases). Trimming shortened V by 0 bases and J by 4 bases, and 10 bases separated the two germline ends. This CDR3 is built from 14 residues. Germline assignment: CDR1 SGHRS and CDR2 YFSETQ.